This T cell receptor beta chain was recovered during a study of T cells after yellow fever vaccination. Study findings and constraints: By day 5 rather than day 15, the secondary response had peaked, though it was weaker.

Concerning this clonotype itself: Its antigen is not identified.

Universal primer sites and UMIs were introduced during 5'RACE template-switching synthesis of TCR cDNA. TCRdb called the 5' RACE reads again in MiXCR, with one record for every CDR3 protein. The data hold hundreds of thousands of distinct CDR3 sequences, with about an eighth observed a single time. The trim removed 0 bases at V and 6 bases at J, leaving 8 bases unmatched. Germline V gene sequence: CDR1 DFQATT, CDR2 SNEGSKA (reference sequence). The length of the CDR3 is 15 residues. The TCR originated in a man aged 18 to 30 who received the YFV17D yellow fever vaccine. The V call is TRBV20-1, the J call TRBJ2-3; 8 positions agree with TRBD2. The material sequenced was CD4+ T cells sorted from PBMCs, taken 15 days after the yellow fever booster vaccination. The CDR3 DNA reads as TGCAGTGCTAGAGATCCACTAGCGGTGCGGGATACGCAGTATTTT. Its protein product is CSARDPLAVRDTQYF.